This T cell receptor (beta chain) was found in a study of identical twins. In this sample, this clonotype turned up a few times. The target antigen is unknown. Trimming took 8 bases from V and 4 from J, leaving 19 bases between them. Germline V gives CDR1 MGHRA, CDR2 YSYEKL. The CDR3 has 15 residues. Template switching supplied a universal primer site; unique molecular identifiers were carried on the cDNA. Each CDR3 protein is one row after TCRdb ran MiXCR on the 5' RACE reads. The table lists about 730,000 distinct CDR3 sequences, less than 25% of them singletons, with approximately 4.3% in the top ten. Study-wide results and limits: Where out-of-frame alpha sequences were twin-shared, they showed excess low generation probability.

The sample also formed part of further work on T cells expressing NK-cell markers. This second study says: The share of CD8+ T cells held by dominant NKG2C+ clonotypes was 1.0-7.0% in about six donors.

The J gene is TRBJ2-3, the V gene TRBV4-1; the D gene could be TRBD1 or TRBD2 (5 bases each). The specimen sequenced was PBMCs. The receptor's source is a woman aged 18-29 years in good health. This CDR3 is CASDTGTGIPDTQYF. CDR3 DNA: TGCGCCAGCGATACCGGGACCGGGATTCCAGATACGCAGTATTTT.